These 12 T cell receptor beta chains were sequenced from one sample in a study of OX40 agonist ivuxolimab in advanced cancers. The library was produced with the immunoSEQ multiplex PCR assay. Not all clones reach the TCRdb copy of this immuneACCESS table, which keeps in-frame sequences only. Checked studies attribute under half of the gap to unresolved V genes and leave the rest unexplained. This sample comprises around 130,000 clones, about 94% of them detected only once. Together, the top ten hold 0.15% to 0.19% of the sample. The sample consisted of CD4+ or CD8+ T cells sorted from blood, taken in a trial of the OX40 agonist ivuxolimab. These receptors were taken from an adult with an advanced solid tumor such as melanoma, head and neck, liver or kidney cancer.

This clone was detected only a few times. The chain joins TRBV7-9 to TRBJ1-1; D call uncertain. The CDR3 is made up of 13 amino acids. Germline V lookup: CDR1 SEHNR, CDR2 FQNEAQ (reference sequence). Trimming left V 8 bases short and J 1 base short, with 11 bases between. The DNA of the CDR3 is TGTGCCAGCGTATCTGCTGGGAACACTGAAGCTTTCTTT. Translating gives CASVSAGNTEAFF.

This chain uses TRBV19 with TRBJ2-7; weak D call: TRBD1 (7 bases). V was clipped by 2 bases and J by 4 bases, with 18 bases between them. CDR1 and CDR2 from the germline V gene are LNHDA and SQIVND (reference sequence). The CDR3 spans 16 residues. As DNA, the CDR3 is TGTGCCAGTAGTATACATCTCGGCAGGGGGAGGTACGAGCAGTACTTC. Translated: CASSIHLGRGRYEQYF.

This chain connects TRBV19 to TRBJ2-3; 7 bases fit TRBD1. With V trimmed by 2 bases and J by 4 bases, 6 bases remained unmatched. Per the germline V gene, CDR1 is LNHDA and CDR2 is SQIVND (reference sequence). The CDR3 has 15 amino acids. CDR3 nucleotide sequence: TGTGCCAGTAGTATAATGAAGACAGGGCCAGATACGCAGTATTTT. Protein: CASSIMKTGPDTQYF.

This chain joins TRBV5-6 and TRBJ2-3; D is perhaps TRBD1 (6 bases). This CDR3 contains 15 residues. Germline CDR1 SGHDT, CDR2 YYEEEE. Trimming removed 7 bases from V and 5 bases from J, with 20 bases in between. The CDR3, as DNA: TGTGCCAGCCGGGCCCAGGGGAGAGGTGGAGATACGCAGTATTTT. Translating gives CASRAQGRGGDTQYF.

The chain is built from TRBV11-2 and TRBJ1-3; 9 nucleotides line up with TRBD1. V shed 6 bases, J shed 7 bases, and the junction held 4 bases outside the gene matches. Germline values: CDR1 SGHAT, CDR2 FQNNGV. CDR3 length: 13 amino acids. For the CDR3, the DNA is TGTGCCAGCAGTACCGGACAGGGGAACACCATATATTTT. Its protein is CASSTGQGNTIYF.

The chain carries TRBV30 and TRBJ1-1; D uncertain. V was pared by 3 bases and J by 1 base, with 21 bases between. CDR1 and CDR2 (germline): GTSNPN, SVGIG (reference sequence). CDR3 length: 17 amino acids. CDR3 DNA: TGTGCCTGGAGGAGTGTATCGTGGGGAAGAGGGAACACTGAAGCTTTCTTT. This encodes CAWRSVSWGRGNTEAFF.

V usage is TRBV7-2 and J usage is TRBJ2-5; 8 positions agree with TRBD2. The V segment lost 2 bases and the J segment 2 bases; nucleotides outside the gene matches: 7. In germline, CDR1 is SGHTA, CDR2 FQGNSA. The CDR3 loop spans 16 amino acids. This CDR3 reads CASSLRSLAGQETQYF. The CDR3 DNA reads as TGTGCCAGCAGCTTAAGGTCTCTAGCGGGTCAAGAGACCCAGTACTTC.

The J gene is TRBJ2-1, the V gene TRBV9, with D perhaps matching TRBD1 (6 bases). CDR3 length: 15 residues. In germline, CDR1 is SGDLS, CDR2 YYNGEE. V was shortened by 2 bases and J by 8 bases, with 17 bases between the two germline ends. CDR3 nucleotides: TGTGCCAGCAGCGTCCAGGGACACATATTCGATGAGCAGTTCTTC. It encodes CASSVQGHIFDEQFF.

CDR3 sequence: CASTRDRGLLYEQYF. Here the CDR3 DNA reads TGTGCCAGCACCAGGGACAGGGGGCTCCTATACGAGCAGTACTTC. This sequence joins TRBV2 and TRBJ2-7; TRBD1 matches at 12 bases. The CDR3 loop spans 15 amino acids. CDR1 is SNHLY, CDR2 FYNNEI, per germline. J was trimmed by 4 bases and V by 7 bases; bases with no gene match: 8.

The chain uses TRBV28 and TRBJ2-5, with 9 bases that match TRBD2. The germline V gene has CDR1 MDHEN and CDR2 SYDVKM. Trimming at V came to 5 bases and at J to 2 bases, leaving 9 bases not matched to a gene. The CDR3 contains 16 residues. As DNA, the CDR3 is TGTGCCAGCAGTACATTAGCGGGGGTGCGGCAAGAGACCCAGTACTTC. Its protein is CASSTLAGVRQETQYF.

The CDR3 nucleotides read TGTGCCAGCAGTCACACAGGGGGCGTCTACGAGCAGTACTTC. Amino acid sequence: CASSHTGGVYEQYF. The rearrangement links TRBV6-5 to TRBJ2-7, with 9 bases aligning to TRBD1. J lost 3 bases, V lost 5 bases, and 5 bases had no gene match. The CDR3 has 14 amino acids. CDR1 is MNHEY, CDR2 SVGAGI, per germline.

This rearrangement joins TRBV6-6 to TRBJ2-7; the match to TRBD2 covers 13 bases. Germline V lookup: CDR1 MNHNY, CDR2 SVGAGI (reference sequence). The CDR3 is 15 amino acids. V gave up 6 bases and J gave up 1 base; unmatched junction bases: 3. CDR3: CASSAGLAGSYEQYF. Here the CDR3 DNA reads TGTGCCAGCAGCGCGGGACTAGCGGGATCCTACGAGCAGTACTTC.